A selection of T cell receptor beta chains follows, all from one sample in a study of blood T cell repertoires in COVID-19. The assay was immunoSEQ multiplex PCR, and TCRdb's table has in-frame clones only and misses some. The sample carries some 150,000 clones, about 88% recorded once. Sequencing input: peripheral blood. The receptors stem from a woman aged 70-85 years with acute or convalescent COVID-19. Both conserved end residues are part of each CDR3. D genes are given only for firm matches. A clone size is listed for some rows: how often the clone was seen (once, few, many), or a class if it is expanded.

abundance	v_gene	j_gene	d_gene	CDR3nt	CDR3aa
NA	TRBV19	TRBJ2-1	NA	TGTGCCAGTAGTATTAACAGGTACAATGAGCAGTTCTTC	CASSINRYNEQFF
NA	TRBV10-3	TRBJ2-3	NA	TGTGCCATCAGTGATGCCCTTCTAGTGGATACGCAGTATTTT	CAISDALLVDTQYF
NA	TRBV18	TRBJ1-1	NA	TGTGCCAGCTCGCTGAGCAAGAACACTGAAGCTTTCTTT	CASSLSKNTEAFF
NA	TRBV5-4	TRBJ2-3	NA	TGTGCCAGCAGCTTGACAGGGATTACAGATACGCAGTATTTT	CASSLTGITDTQYF
NA	TRBV5-1	TRBJ2-3	TRBD1	TGCGCCAGCAGCTCTATCCGCGGGACAGGGATTCGGACAGATACGCAGTATTTT	CASSSIRGTGIRTDTQYF
NA	TRBV3-1/TRBV3-2	TRBJ2-1	TRBD1	TGTGCCAGCAGCCAGGGGGACAGGGTAAAGTTCTTC	CASSQGDRVKFF
NA	TRBV6-5	TRBJ1-2	NA	TGTGCCAGCAGCGAGAGCGGCACCCTTCCATATGGCTACACCTTC	CASSESGTLPYGYTF
NA	TRBV19	TRBJ1-6	NA	TGTGCCAGTAGTCCTTCGGCGACAGGTTATTCACCCCTCCACTTT	CASSPSATGYSPLHF
once	TRBV9	TRBJ1-5	NA	TGTGCCAGCAGCGAAGGGAGCGGAAGCAATCAGCCCCAGCATTTT	CASSEGSGSNQPQHF
NA	TRBV7-9	TRBJ2-7	TRBD1	TGTGCCAGCAGCTCCGGGGGACAGGGGGCCTACGAGCAGTACTTC	CASSSGGQGAYEQYF
NA	TRBV3-1/TRBV3-2	TRBJ2-2	TRBD2	TGTGCCAGCAGCCTCCCTGGACTAGCGGCGAACACCGGGGAGCTGTTTTTT	CASSLPGLAANTGELFF
NA	TRBV5-1	TRBJ1-3	NA	TGCGCCAGCAGCTTGATTGCCCAGGGTTCTGGAAACACCATATATTTT	CASSLIAQGSGNTIYF
NA	TRBV28	TRBJ2-7	TRBD1	TGTGCCAGCAGTTTATCTGACAGGGGTGAGCAGTACTTC	CASSLSDRGEQYF
NA	TRBV2	TRBJ1-5	TRBD1	TGTGCCAGCAGAGCTACAGGGGGCTCGGGTCAGCCCCAGCATTTT	CASRATGGSGQPQHF
once	TRBV28	TRBJ1-2	TRBD1	TGTGCCAGCAGCGTCGGGACAGACTATGGCTACACCTTC	CASSVGTDYGYTF
NA	TRBV18	TRBJ2-3	TRBD2	TGTGCCAGCGCCGAACGGCGGGGGGGCCGATGGACAGATACGCAGTATTTT	CASAERRGGRWTDTQYF
NA	TRBV18	TRBJ2-3	NA	TGTGCCAGCTCACCGCCTACAGTTACTAGCACAGATACGCAGTATTTT	CASSPPTVTSTDTQYF
once	TRBV2	TRBJ1-5	TRBD1	TGTGCCAGCAGCGGACAGGGCGGCAATCAGCCCCAGCATTTT	CASSGQGGNQPQHF
NA	TRBV5-1	TRBJ1-2	NA	TGCGCCAGCAGGCCGCGGGGAGGGCCGAACTATGGCTACACCTTC	CASRPRGGPNYGYTF
NA	TRBV5-6	TRBJ2-4	NA	TGTGCCAGCAGCTTGTGGTTACTAGCCAAAAACATTCAGTACTTC	CASSLWLLAKNIQYF
NA	TRBV5-1	TRBJ2-7	NA	TGCGCCAGCAGCCTAGTCCCCGGGTACGAGCAGTACTTC	CASSLVPGYEQYF
NA	TRBV7-2	TRBJ1-3	TRBD1	TGTGCCAGCAGCTTACGGGCGGGACAGGGCTCTGGAAACACCATATATTTT	CASSLRAGQGSGNTIYF
few	TRBV28	TRBJ1-6	NA	TGTGCCAGCAGTTTGGAGAGAAATTCACCCCTCCACTTT	CASSLERNSPLHF
NA	TRBV13	TRBJ1-6	TRBD1	TGTGCCAGCAGCCCCAAGGACAGGGTGGGTCCTTCACCCCTCCACTTT	CASSPKDRVGPSPLHF
NA	TRBV4-3	TRBJ1-2	NA	TGCGCCAGCAGCCAAGATCCAGGGTTTGACTATGGCTACACCTTC	CASSQDPGFDYGYTF
NA	TRBV28	TRBJ2-2	TRBD1	TGTGCCAGCAGCCGCCATGACAGGGCAACCGGGGAGCTGTTTTTT	CASSRHDRATGELFF
NA	TRBV19	TRBJ1-2	NA	TGTGCCAGTCGACAGAATGGGGTAGACTATGGCTACACCTTC	CASRQNGVDYGYTF
NA	TRBV11-2	TRBJ1-5	NA	TGTGCCAGCAGCTTAGTAGCCAATCAGCCCCAGCATTTT	CASSLVANQPQHF